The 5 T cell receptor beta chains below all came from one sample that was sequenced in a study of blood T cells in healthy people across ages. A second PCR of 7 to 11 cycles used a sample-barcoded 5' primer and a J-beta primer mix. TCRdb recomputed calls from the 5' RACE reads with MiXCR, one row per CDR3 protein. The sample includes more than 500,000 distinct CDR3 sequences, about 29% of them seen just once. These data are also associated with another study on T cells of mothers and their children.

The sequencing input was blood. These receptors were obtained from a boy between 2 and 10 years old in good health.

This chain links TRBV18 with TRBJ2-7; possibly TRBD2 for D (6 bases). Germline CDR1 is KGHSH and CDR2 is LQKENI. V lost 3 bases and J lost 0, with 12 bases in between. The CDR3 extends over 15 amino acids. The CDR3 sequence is CASSPAEGSSYEQYF. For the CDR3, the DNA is TGTGCCAGCTCACCCGCGGAGGGCAGCTCCTACGAGCAGTACTTC.

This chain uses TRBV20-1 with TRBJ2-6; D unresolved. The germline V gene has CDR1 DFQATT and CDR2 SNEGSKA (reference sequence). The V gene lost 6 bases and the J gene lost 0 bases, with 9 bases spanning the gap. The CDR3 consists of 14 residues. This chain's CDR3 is CSAVGDSGANVLTF. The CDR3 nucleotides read TGCAGTGCCGTCGGAGACTCTGGGGCCAACGTCCTGACTTTC.

The CDR3 coding sequence is TGTGCCAGCGCACGTTTTACTGAAGCTTTCTTT. Translating gives CASARFTEAFF. V and J are TRBV3-1 and TRBJ1-1, with D uncertain. The germline gives CDR1 LGHDT, CDR2 YNNKEL (reference sequence). The ends were cut back, 8 bases at V and 5 bases at J, with 9 bases in the middle. The CDR3 spans 11 residues. The full variable domain, in which reference TRBV3-1 and TRBJ1-1 provide the parts outside the CDR3, is DTAVSQTPKYLVTQMGNDKSIKCEQNLGHDTMYWYKQDSKKFLKIMFSYNNKELIINETVPNRFSPKSPDKAHLNLHINSLELGDSAVYFCASARFTEAFFGQGTRLTVV.

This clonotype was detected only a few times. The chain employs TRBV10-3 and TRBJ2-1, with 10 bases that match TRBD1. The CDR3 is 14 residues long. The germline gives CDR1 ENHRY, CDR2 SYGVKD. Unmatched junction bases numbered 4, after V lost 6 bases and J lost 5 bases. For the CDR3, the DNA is TGTGCCATCAGAGGGGGGACAGGGGACAATGAGCAGTTCTTC. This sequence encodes CAIRGGTGDNEQFF.

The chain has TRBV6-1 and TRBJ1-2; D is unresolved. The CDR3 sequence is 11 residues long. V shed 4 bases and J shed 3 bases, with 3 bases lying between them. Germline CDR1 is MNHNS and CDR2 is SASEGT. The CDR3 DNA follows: TGTGCCAGCAGTGGACACTATGGCTACACCTTC. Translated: CASSGHYGYTF.